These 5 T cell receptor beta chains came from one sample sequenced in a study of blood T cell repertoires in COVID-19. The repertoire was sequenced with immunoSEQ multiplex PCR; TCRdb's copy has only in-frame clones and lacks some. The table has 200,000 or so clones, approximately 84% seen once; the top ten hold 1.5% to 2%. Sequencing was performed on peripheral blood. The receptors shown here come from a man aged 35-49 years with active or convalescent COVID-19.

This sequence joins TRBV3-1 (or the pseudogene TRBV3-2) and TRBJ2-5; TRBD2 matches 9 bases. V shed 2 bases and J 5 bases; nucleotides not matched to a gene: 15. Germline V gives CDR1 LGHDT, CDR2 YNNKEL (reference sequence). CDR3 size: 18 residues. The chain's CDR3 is CASSQTSGGLADTETQYF. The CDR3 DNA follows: TGTGCCAGCAGCCAAACCTCCGGGGGACTAGCTGACACCGAGACCCAGTACTTC.

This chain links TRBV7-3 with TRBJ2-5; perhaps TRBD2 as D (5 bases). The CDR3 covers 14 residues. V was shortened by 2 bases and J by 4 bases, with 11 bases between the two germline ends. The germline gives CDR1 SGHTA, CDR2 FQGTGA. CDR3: CASSLGGPGETQYF. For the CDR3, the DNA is TGTGCCAGCAGCTTAGGCGGGCCGGGAGAGACCCAGTACTTC.

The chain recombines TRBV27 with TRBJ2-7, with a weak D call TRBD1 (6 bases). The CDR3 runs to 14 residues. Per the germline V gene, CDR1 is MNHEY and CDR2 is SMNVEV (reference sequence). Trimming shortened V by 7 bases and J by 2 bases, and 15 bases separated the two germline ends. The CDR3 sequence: CASKTGTTAYEQYF. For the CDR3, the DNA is TGTGCCAGCAAAACCGGGACAACGGCCTACGAGCAGTACTTC.

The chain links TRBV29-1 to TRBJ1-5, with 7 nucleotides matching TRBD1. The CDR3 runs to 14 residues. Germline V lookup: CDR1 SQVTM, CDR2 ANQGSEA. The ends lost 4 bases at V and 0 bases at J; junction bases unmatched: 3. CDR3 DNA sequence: TGCAGCGTTGTTACAGGGGTTAGCAATCAGCCCCAGCATTTT. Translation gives CSVVTGVSNQPQHF.

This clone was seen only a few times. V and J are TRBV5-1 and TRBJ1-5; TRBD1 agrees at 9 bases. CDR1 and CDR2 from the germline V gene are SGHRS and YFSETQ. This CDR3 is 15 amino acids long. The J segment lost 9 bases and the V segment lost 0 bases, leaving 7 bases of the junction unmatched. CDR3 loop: CASSLDGTGIRPQHF. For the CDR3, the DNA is TGCGCCAGCAGCTTGGACGGGACAGGGATTAGGCCCCAGCATTTT.